The 28 T cell receptor beta chains listed next were all sequenced from one sample in a study of T cells after yellow fever vaccination. TCRdb re-analysed the 5' RACE reads in MiXCR, keeping a single row per CDR3 protein. Of 500,000 to 650,000 distinct CDR3 sequences listed, around an eighth were seen once; the top ten hold 15%. This material consisted of PBMCs, taken on the day of the yellow fever booster vaccination. Receptors were obtained from a man aged 25-45 years who received the YFV17D yellow fever vaccine.

V gene TRBV2 combines with J gene TRBJ2-7; tentative D call: TRBD1 (6 bases). V was pared by 5 bases and J by 2 bases, with 16 bases between. Germline V gene sequence: CDR1 SNHLY, CDR2 FYNNEI. This CDR3 contains 15 residues. The CDR3 bases are TGTGCCAGCAGTCCTACCGACAGGCCTACCTACGAGCAGTACTTC. The encoded protein is CASSPTDRPTYEQYF.

This clonotype was seen ten or more times. This chain joins TRBV29-1 and TRBJ2-6; 8 bases map to TRBD2. V gave up 7 bases and J gave up 1 base; unmatched junction bases: 9. Looked up from germline, CDR1 is SQVTM and CDR2 is ANQGSEA. The CDR3 length is 16 residues. CDR3 nucleotide sequence: TGCAGCGGCCCGGGACTAGGCATGTCTGGGGCCAACGTCCTGACTTTC. Residues: CSGPGLGMSGANVLTF.

This clonotype was picked up many times. Its ends do not fully match the called genes, so a read error is possible. This chain joins TRBV5-1 and TRBJ2-7; D gene uncertain. Germline values: CDR1 SGHRS, CDR2 YFSETQ. The CDR3 has 12 amino acids. CDR3 nucleotides: TGTGCCAGCAGCTTAGAGGTCCACGAGCAGTACTTC. This sequence encodes CASSLEVHEQYF.

This chain joins TRBV10-3 and TRBJ1-2; D is unclear. V lost 2 bases to trimming and J lost 1 base, with 11 bases between them. Germline-derived CDR1 and CDR2 are ENHRY and SYGVKD. CDR3 length equals 15 residues. The CDR3 loop is CAISEVEVVNYGYTF. Written as DNA, the CDR3 is TGTGCCATCAGTGAGGTCGAAGTAGTTAACTATGGCTACACCTTC.

V usage is TRBV12-3 or TRBV12-4 and J usage is TRBJ1-1; 10 nucleotides align to TRBD1. V lost 4 bases, J lost 1 base, and 6 bases stayed unmatched. The CDR3 is 16 residues long. The CDR3 nucleotides read TGTGCCAGCAGTTCGGGACAGGGGTTCGAGAACACTGAAGCTTTCTTT. This gives the protein CASSSGQGFENTEAFF.

V usage is TRBV2 and J usage is TRBJ1-1, with D unresolved. The V end was cut by 8 bases, the J end by 3 bases, with 10 bases between. Germline V CDR1 and CDR2: SNHLY, FYNNEI. The CDR3 runs to 12 residues. DNA for the CDR3: TGTGCCAGCCGTCGCGGGGACACTGAAGCTTTCTTT. Translated: CASRRGDTEAFF.

This clonotype was observed a handful of times. This chain connects TRBV6-1 to TRBJ2-7; 7 bases agree with TRBD1. CDR1 MNHNS and CDR2 SASEGT come from the germline V gene. The ends lost 1 base at V and 4 bases at J; junction bases unmatched: 4. CDR3 size: 14 residues. The CDR3: CASSEGGQWYEQYF. The CDR3 nucleotides are TGTGCCAGCAGTGAAGGGGGACAGTGGTACGAGCAGTACTTC.

This clonotype was seen a few times. The chain employs TRBV27 and TRBJ2-7; no clear D gene. Trimming removed 9 bases at V and 5 bases at J, with 20 bases between. CDR3 size: 14 residues. Germline V gene lookup returns CDR1 MNHEY and CDR2 SMNVEV (reference sequence). The CDR3 reads CASRYSNFPHEQYF. The CDR3, as DNA: TGTGCCAGTAGATATTCGAATTTCCCCCACGAGCAGTACTTC.

The table lists this clonotype with a few counts. The rearrangement joins TRBV3-1 to TRBJ2-5; 8 positions match TRBD2. This CDR3 spans 14 amino acids. V trimming: 2 bases; J trimming: 3 bases; junction bases outside the gene matches: 2. Germline CDR1 is LGHDT and CDR2 is YNNKEL (reference sequence). The CDR3 DNA follows: TGTGCCAGCAGCCAAACGGGAGGGGAAGAGACCCAGTACTTC. Amino acid sequence: CASSQTGGEETQYF.

At least ten counts were recorded for this clonotype. The gene calls are TRBV30 and TRBJ2-1; TRBD2 aligns across 7 bases. The CDR3 consists of 14 residues. The J segment lost 3 bases and the V segment lost 2 bases, leaving 4 bases of the junction unmatched. The germline V gene has CDR1 GTSNPN and CDR2 SVGIG (reference sequence). The CDR3 loop reads CAWSQSGIYNEQFF. The CDR3 DNA follows: TGTGCCTGGAGTCAGAGCGGGATCTACAATGAGCAGTTCTTC.

This clonotype was counted many times. The chain uses TRBV20-1 and TRBJ2-2; TRBD2 aligns across 9 bases. Germline V CDR1 and CDR2: DFQATT, SNEGSKA (reference sequence). V lost 3 bases, J lost 1 base, and 0 bases stayed unmatched. The CDR3 covers 14 residues. Written as DNA, the CDR3 is TGCAGTGCTAGGACTAGCGGGAACACCGGGGAGCTGTTTTTT. It is translated as CSARTSGNTGELFF.

This clonotype was observed a handful of times. V gene TRBV19 combines with J gene TRBJ1-5; D is undetermined. Deletions cut 3 bases from V and 5 bases from J, with 8 bases between. The CDR3 has 13 residues. The germline CDR1 and CDR2 sequences are LNHDA and SQIVND (reference sequence). The chain's CDR3 is CASSMERDQPQHF. The CDR3 bases are TGTGCCAGTAGTATGGAAAGGGATCAGCCCCAGCATTTT.

This clonotype was counted a few times. This chain connects TRBV20-1 to TRBJ2-3; D remains unclear. CDR1 is DFQATT and CDR2 is SNEGSKA in the germline V gene (reference sequence). This CDR3 spans 14 amino acids. Deletions cut 0 bases from V and 1 base from J, with 8 bases between. Here the CDR3 reads CSAREWVGTDTQYF. CDR3 nucleotides: TGCAGTGCTAGAGAGTGGGTTGGCACAGATACGCAGTATTTT.

This clonotype was counted between two and nine times. V and J are TRBV11-2 and TRBJ2-7; the match to TRBD2 covers 11 bases. Unmatched junction bases numbered 9, after V lost 5 bases and J lost 6 bases. Germline loops: CDR1 SGHAT, CDR2 FQNNGV. The CDR3 has 15 amino acids. CDR3 region: CASSLSSGGTAEQYF. CDR3 bases: TGTGCCAGCAGCCTATCTAGCGGGGGGACGGCCGAGCAGTACTTC.

This clonotype has at least ten counts. This rearrangement joins TRBV12-3 or TRBV12-4 to TRBJ2-2; possible D gene TRBD2, 6 bases. The CDR3 length is 14 residues. The V end lost 7 bases, the J end lost 4 bases, and 13 bases lay between the germline ends. The CDR3 sequence: CASTRPGGTGELFF. CDR3 bases: TGTGCCAGCACGAGGCCCGGGGGCACCGGGGAGCTGTTTTTT.

There are a few counts of this clonotype. The V and J genes are TRBV6-6 and TRBJ2-7, with 10 positions matching TRBD1. Losses at the gene ends were 6 bases for V and 5 bases for J; bases not matched to a gene: 4. Germline V gene sequence: CDR1 MNHNY, CDR2 SVGAGI (reference sequence). The CDR3 is 13 amino acids. CDR3 sequence: CASSWDRGNEQYF. In DNA, the CDR3 is TGTGCCAGCAGCTGGGACAGGGGTAACGAGCAGTACTTC.

The gene calls are TRBV20-1 and TRBJ2-1; 7 bases are shared with TRBD2. CDR3 length: 15 residues. The J segment lost 0 bases and the V segment lost 6 bases, leaving 8 bases of the junction unmatched. From germline, CDR1 is DFQATT and CDR2 SNEGSKA (reference sequence). CDR3 sequence reads: CSALRGGSSYNEQFF. In DNA, the CDR3 is TGCAGTGCCCTACGGGGCGGGAGCTCCTACAATGAGCAGTTCTTC.

The J gene is TRBJ2-5, the V gene TRBV7-2; the D is unclear. The V end was cut by 1 base, the J end by 12 bases, with 15 bases between. The CDR3 loop spans 13 amino acids. The V gene's germline CDR1 is SGHTA and CDR2 FQGNSA. The CDR3 DNA reads as TGTGCCAGCAGCTTAGGTTTTATCGCACCTAAGTACTTC. It yields the protein CASSLGFIAPKYF.

This clonotype was found a few times. The chain joins TRBV28 to TRBJ2-3; D not certain. The CDR3 loop spans 12 amino acids. From germline, CDR1 is MDHEN and CDR2 SYDVKM. Trimming took off 10 bases at V and 3 bases at J, with 11 bases between the two ends. CDR3 in amino acids: CATGRRTDTQYF. The CDR3 nucleotides are TGTGCCACCGGAAGGCGGACAGATACGCAGTATTTT.

The V gene is TRBV7-2, the J gene TRBJ2-5, with a weak D call TRBD1 (6 bases). Deletions cut 5 bases from V and 9 bases from J, with 19 bases between. The CDR3 extends over 14 amino acids. The germline V gene has CDR1 SGHTA and CDR2 FQGNSA. The CDR3 DNA reads as TGTGCCAGCAGCCAAGCGTGGGGGCCCTGGGCCCAGTACTTC. Its translation: CASSQAWGPWAQYF.

This clonotype was observed a handful of times. The chain joins TRBV7-6 to TRBJ2-1, with 8 bases lining up with TRBD2. The CDR3 totals 14 residues. J gave up 6 bases and V 6 bases, and 7 bases lay outside the gene matches. Germline loops: CDR1 SGHVS, CDR2 FNYEAQ. The CDR3 protein is CASSSAGAVNEQFF. CDR3 in DNA: TGTGCCAGCAGTTCAGCGGGAGCTGTCAATGAGCAGTTCTTC.

This clonotype has at least ten counts. The CDR3 spells CSVAIGRSNEQFF. The CDR3 DNA follows: TGCAGCGTTGCTATCGGGAGGTCTAATGAGCAGTTCTTC. V and J are TRBV29-1 and TRBJ2-1; 7 bases match TRBD2. Unmatched junction bases numbered 7, after V lost 4 bases and J lost 7 bases. The CDR3 sequence is 13 residues long. Germline CDR1 is SQVTM and CDR2 is ANQGSEA.

In this sample, this clonotype turned up a few times. J is TRBJ2-2 and V is TRBV20-1; the D is unclear. Trimming took 5 bases from V and 6 from J, leaving 10 bases between them. The CDR3 is made up of 12 amino acids. Per the germline V gene, CDR1 is DFQATT and CDR2 is SNEGSKA (reference sequence). CDR3 sequence reads: CSARWSAGELFF. The CDR3 nucleotides read TGCAGTGCTCGCTGGTCAGCCGGGGAGCTGTTTTTT.

The J gene is TRBJ1-5, the V gene TRBV12-3 or TRBV12-4, with a weak D call TRBD1 (6 bases). The CDR3 contains 14 residues. V lost 1 base and J 8 bases, leaving 12 bases between the germline ends. As DNA, the CDR3 is TGTGCCAGCAGTTTAGAGGGGACACTTAAGCCCCAGCATTTT. This sequence encodes CASSLEGTLKPQHF.

Only a few counts were recorded for this clonotype. This sequence joins TRBV5-4 and TRBJ2-1, with 9 nucleotides matching TRBD2. The CDR3 has 15 amino acids. Germline V lookup: CDR1 SGHNT, CDR2 YYREEE (reference sequence). Trimming at V came to 1 base and at J to 6 bases, leaving 5 bases not matched to a gene. This CDR3 reads CASSLRLADPNEQFF. Written as DNA, the CDR3 is TGTGCCAGCAGCTTGAGACTAGCGGACCCCAATGAGCAGTTCTTC.

This chain uses TRBV10-3 with TRBJ2-1; 9 bases line up with TRBD2. Germline CDR1 reads ENHRY; CDR2 reads SYGVKD. With V trimmed by 1 base and J by 8 bases, 9 bases remained unmatched. CDR3 length: 16 residues. The CDR3 reads CAISELKREDIDEQFF. DNA for the CDR3: TGTGCCATCAGTGAGTTGAAGCGGGAGGACATCGATGAGCAGTTCTTC.

This clonotype occurred a few times. This sequence joins TRBV18 and TRBJ2-7, with 9 bases fitting TRBD1. Germline loops: CDR1 KGHSH, CDR2 LQKENI. The CDR3 consists of 12 residues. Unmatched junction bases numbered 5, after V lost 3 bases and J lost 11 bases. CDR3 bases: TGTGCCAGCTCACCGGACAGGGGTTGGAAGTACTTC. This gives the protein CASSPDRGWKYF.

This clonotype was observed a few times. V and J are TRBV29-1 and TRBJ2-3, with D unresolved. With 2 bases removed from V and 10 bases from J, the gap between germline ends came to 13 bases. The CDR3 covers 12 residues. Germline V CDR1 and CDR2: SQVTM, ANQGSEA. The CDR3 coding sequence is TGCAGCGTTGAATCATCTATCCAAGCGCAGTATTTT. This codes for CSVESSIQAQYF.